A selection of T cell receptor beta chains follows, all from one sample in a study of blood T cell repertoires in COVID-19. Sequencing was performed with immunoSEQ multiplex PCR; in TCRdb, only in-frame clones are kept and a portion is missing. The table lists fewer than 95,000 clones, approximately 74% of them singletons, with roughly 3.9% in the top ten. Sequenced input: peripheral blood. The receptors originated from a man between 65 and 80 years old with COVID-19, enrolled during active disease. Each CDR3 is given with its conserved first and last residue. The D gene is left open where the match is weak. Clone size is shown for a subset of rows, as once, few, many or a class of expanded clone.

TRBD2 | . | TRBJ2-1 | TRBV27 | CASSLASGNEQFF | TGTGCCAGCAGTCTGGCTAGCGGCAATGAGCAGTTCTTC
. | . | TRBJ1-3 | TRBV11-2 | CASSFQVAGNTIYF | TGTGCCAGCAGCTTCCAGGTGGCTGGAAACACCATATATTTT
TRBD2 | . | TRBJ2-5 | TRBV2 | CASSEGRNSGRFVRETQYF | TGTGCCAGCAGTGAGGGGCGGAATAGCGGGAGATTTGTCAGGGAGACCCAGTACTTC
TRBD1 | . | TRBJ1-5 | TRBV28 | CASSPGQGRSNQPQHF | TGTGCCAGCAGCCCCGGACAGGGGAGGAGCAATCAGCCCCAGCATTTT
TRBD1 | . | TRBJ2-6 | TRBV19 | CASSVGTGGSRANVLTF | TGTGCCAGTAGTGTAGGGACAGGGGGGTCTCGGGCCAACGTCCTGACTTTC
TRBD1 | . | TRBJ1-5 | TRBV28 | CASSWPGQGHQPQHF | TGTGCCAGCAGTTGGCCGGGACAGGGTCATCAGCCCCAGCATTTT
TRBD2 | . | TRBJ2-4 | TRBV7-2 | CASSPGLANIQYF | TGTGCCAGCAGTCCGGGACTAGCAAACATTCAGTACTTC
TRBD1 | . | TRBJ2-3 | TRBV24-1 | CATSGQGVTDTQYF | TGTGCCACCAGTGGACAGGGGGTAACAGATACGCAGTATTTT
. | . | TRBJ2-7 | TRBV4-1 | CASSQVIYEGGGYEQYF | TGCGCCAGCAGCCAAGTTATTTACGAGGGAGGGGGCTACGAGCAGTACTTC
TRBD1 | few | TRBJ1-1 | TRBV28 | CASSLFRLRRTGNTEAFF | TGTGCCAGCAGTTTATTCCGACTAAGACGGACAGGAAACACTGAAGCTTTCTTT
. | once | TRBJ1-2 | TRBV27 | CASRPRRGAVHYGYTF | TGTGCCAGCAGACCCCGGCGGGGGGCAGTACACTATGGCTACACCTTC
. | few | TRBJ1-2 | TRBV5-1 | CASSLGQGGGYTF | TGCGCCAGCAGCTTGGGTCAGGGTGGCGGCTACACCTTC
. | . | TRBJ2-3 | TRBV5-1 | CASSPSGWSADTQYF | TGCGCCAGCAGCCCTTCGGGGTGGTCGGCAGATACGCAGTATTTT
TRBD1 | once | TRBJ1-6 | TRBV9 | CASSSQGADNSPLHF | TGTGCCAGCAGCTCACAGGGGGCCGATAATTCACCCCTCCACTTT
. | few | TRBJ1-6 | TRBV6-5 | CASTNRNSPLHF | TGTGCCAGCACCAACAGAAATTCACCCCTCCACTTT
TRBD1 | . | TRBJ2-5 | TRBV18 | CASSLLGQGQETQYF | TGTGCCAGCTCACTACTCGGACAGGGGCAAGAGACCCAGTACTTC
TRBD1 | . | TRBJ2-3 | TRBV11-2 | CASSLDRTDTQYF | TGTGCCAGCAGCTTGGACAGGACAGATACGCAGTATTTT
. | few | TRBJ1-1 | TRBV9 | CASSVVSVKDTEAFF | TGTGCCAGCAGCGTAGTGAGTGTAAAAGACACTGAAGCTTTCTTT
. | . | TRBJ2-7 | TRBV3-1/TRBV3-2 | CASSAAGFSSYEQYF | TGTGCCAGCAGCGCTGCAGGGTTTAGCTCCTACGAGCAGTACTTC
TRBD1 | . | TRBJ1-1 | TRBV14 | CASSRYRGGVPNTEAFF | TGTGCCAGCAGCCGATACAGGGGGGGCGTCCCTAACACTGAAGCTTTCTTT
TRBD2 | . | TRBJ2-1 | TRBV11-2 | CASLKGTSGRLDEQFF | TGTGCCAGCCTTAAGGGGACTAGCGGGAGACTCGATGAGCAGTTCTTC
TRBD2 | . | TRBJ2-2 | TRBV5-4 | CASSPGGRPATGELFF | TGTGCCAGCAGCCCGGGGGGGCGGCCGGCCACCGGGGAGCTGTTTTTT
TRBD1 | . | TRBJ1-3 | TRBV5-8 | CASSSVRGPQGTIYF | TGTGCCAGCAGCTCGGTGAGGGGGCCCCAGGGCACCATATATTTT
TRBD1 | few | TRBJ1-1 | TRBV3-1/TRBV3-2 | CASLPTGGEAFF | TGTGCCAGCCTCCCCACAGGGGGAGAAGCTTTCTTT
. | few | TRBJ1-2 | TRBV28 | CASSDPGGRGYTF | TGTGCCAGCAGTGACCCCGGGGGTCGGGGCTACACCTTC
TRBD1 | . | TRBJ2-7 | TRBV28 | CASSSSGQGRYEQYF | TGTGCCAGCAGCTCATCGGGACAGGGACGCTACGAGCAGTACTTC
. | . | TRBJ2-1 | TRBV11-2 | CASRAQGIRNEQFF | TGTGCCAGCAGGGCCCAGGGGATACGTAATGAGCAGTTCTTC
TRBD2 | . | TRBJ2-7 | TRBV6-2/TRBV6-3 | CASSTTSGKSYEQYF | TGTGCCAGCAGCACGACTAGCGGGAAATCCTACGAGCAGTACTTC